A single TCR beta chain is shown here with its context. This clone was observed a handful of times. The antigen it binds to is not known. Base qualities are missing; no much larger clone stands one base away. The collaborating institutions used their own protocols to collect whole blood in K2EDTA tubes. For TCRbeta analysis, collaborators shipped samples in one of three forms: frozen whole blood, isolated PBMCs, or DNA extracted from either of those sample types. After removal of 0 bases from V and 10 bases from J, the junction retains 4 bases not matched to a gene. Reading the germline V gene gives CDR1 SGDLS and CDR2 YYNGEE. The CDR3 spans 14 residues, from the cysteine through the phenylalanine. CDR3 DNA is the only sequence kept; it has 42 bases, read in frame from the first base. These data come from a study of blood T cell repertoires in COVID-19 (dated by TCRdb to 2018 to 2021). Background on the whole study: Samples covering the acute and convalescent phases of COVID-19 were provided by collaborators in the United States, Italy and Spain. The prospective study material was composed of cDNA or gDNA derived from T cells, B-cell-depleted T cells, or PBMCs. Subjects who had been exposed to COVID-19, were actively infected with it, or had recovered from it provided the deeply sampled blood TCRbeta repertoires that made up the dataset. The repertoires were released in a freely available public database intended as a resource for research on the immune response to SARS-CoV-2. The samples were drawn from two sources: the first 160 participants of the ongoing ImmuneRACE study, and approximately 1,300 subjects contributed by 6 global collaborators. Nearly every sample came with metadata listing a de-identified subject ID, COVID-19 status, age in years and sex. Where available, HLA class I and class II types were obtained from metadata supplied by the sample provider rather than from assay-based typing.

The investigation overall reported the following: Clinical and demographic metadata were provided uncurated, with the amount varying by source and participant.

TCRbeta CDR3 regions were amplified from genomic DNA using the immunoSEQ Assay, a bias-controlled multiplex PCR. Under the source paper's analysis protocol: Nucleated cell counts per sample were estimated from amplification of reference gene primers within the assay. To quantify the absolute abundance of each unique TCRbeta CDR3 rearrangement, sequence reads were collapsed and filtered. For each sample, productive Simpson clonality was calculated by taking the square root of Simpson's diversity index across productive rearrangements. TCRdb obtained this table from immuneACCESS and retained in-frame rearrangements with V and J assigned. These tables miss some clones; where compared with another copy, unresolved V genes account for less than half of the shortfall, and the remainder is unexplained. The V and J calls and clone size come from that table; D and trimming were worked out from the DNA. The sample table shows about 220,000 clones, and around 82% are seen once. The leading ten clones occupy 7% to 8.5% of the sample.

This chain joins TRBV9 to TRBJ1-6, with 7 bases aligning to TRBD1. The sample consisted of peripheral blood. This sequence was found in a woman aged 70-85 years with acute or convalescent COVID-19. At the DNA level, the sequence is TGTGCCAGCAGCGTAGAGGGACAGAAATCACCCCTCCACTTT. Translated, it reads CASSVEGQKSPLHF. Beyond the CDR3, the reference TRBV9 and TRBJ1-6 genes provide the residues; the full variable domain reads: DSGVTQTPKHLITATGQRVTLRCSPRSGDLSVYWYQQSLDQGLQFLIQYYNGEERAKGNILERFSAQQFPDLHSELNLSSLELGDSALYFCASSVEGQKSPLHFGNGTRLTVT.